The clone carrying this T cell receptor (beta chain) has ten or more counts. What it recognizes is unknown. This library used roughly 430 ng RNA and molecular barcoded adaptors spanning alpha/delta and beta/gamma chains. TCRdb used MiXCR to reprocess the reads, holding one entry per CDR3 protein. This sample has around 38,000 distinct CDR3 sequences, with around 15% found just once. Germline V gives CDR1 LGHNA, CDR2 YSLEER. After removal of 4 bases from V and 4 bases from J, the junction contained 8 bases not matched to a gene. CDR3 length: 15 residues. This entry is derived from a study of read filtering for tumor transcriptome and immune sequencing. Study-level findings and limits: Without single-read clonotypes, shared clonotype proportions correlated more between IR-seq and RNA-seq. The sorted CD138-negative fraction was a mixed bone marrow immune population, not purified T cells.

The TCR was taken from a donor at least 40 years old with multiple myeloma. The specimen was a population of CD138-negative cells sorted from bone marrow. The chain recombines TRBV4-3 with TRBJ2-5; 8 positions match TRBD2. CDR3 amino acids: CASSRQVAGRETQYF. The CDR3 coding sequence is TGCGCCAGCAGCCGGCAGGTAGCGGGGAGAGAGACCCAGTACTTC.